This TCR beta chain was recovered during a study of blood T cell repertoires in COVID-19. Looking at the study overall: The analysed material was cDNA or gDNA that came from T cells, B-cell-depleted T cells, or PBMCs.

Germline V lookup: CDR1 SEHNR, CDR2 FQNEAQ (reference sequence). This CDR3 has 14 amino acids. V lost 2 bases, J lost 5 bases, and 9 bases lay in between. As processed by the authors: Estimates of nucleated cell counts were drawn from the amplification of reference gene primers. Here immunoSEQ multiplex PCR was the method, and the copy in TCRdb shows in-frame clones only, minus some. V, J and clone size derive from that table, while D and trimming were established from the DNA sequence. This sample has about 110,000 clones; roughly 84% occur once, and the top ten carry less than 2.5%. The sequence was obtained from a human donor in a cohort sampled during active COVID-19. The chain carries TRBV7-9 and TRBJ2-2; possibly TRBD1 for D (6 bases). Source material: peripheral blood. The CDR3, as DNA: TGTGCCAGCAGCTTAATCCAGGGGACCGGGGAGCTGTTTTTT. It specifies CASSLIQGTGELFF. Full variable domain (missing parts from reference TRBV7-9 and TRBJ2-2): DTGVSQNPRHKITKRGQNVTFRCDPISEHNRLYWYRQTLGQGPEFLTYFQNEAQLEKSRLLSDRFSAERPKGSFSTLEIQRTEQGDSAMYLCASSLIQGTGELFFGEGSRLTVL.